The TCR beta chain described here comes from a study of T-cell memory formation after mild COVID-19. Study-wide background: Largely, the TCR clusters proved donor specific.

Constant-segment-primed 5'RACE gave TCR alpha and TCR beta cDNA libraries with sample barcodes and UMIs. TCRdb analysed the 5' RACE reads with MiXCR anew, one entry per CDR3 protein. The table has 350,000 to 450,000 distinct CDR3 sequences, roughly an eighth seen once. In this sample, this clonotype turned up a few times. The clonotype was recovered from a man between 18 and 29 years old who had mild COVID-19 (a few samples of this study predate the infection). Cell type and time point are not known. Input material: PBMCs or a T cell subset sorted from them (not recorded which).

The CDR3 nucleotides are TGTGCCATCAGCACTAGCGGGGGCACAGATACGCAGTATTTT. Translating gives CAISTSGGTDTQYF. The chain links TRBV10-3 to TRBJ2-3, with 10 nucleotides matching TRBD2. Trimming at V came to 6 bases and at J to 1 base, leaving 1 base not matched to a gene. The CDR3 consists of 14 residues. Germline CDR1 reads ENHRY; CDR2 reads SYGVKD.